This TCR beta chain was documented in a study of human T cells and chemical hapten exposure. Germline V CDR1 and CDR2: MNHNS, SASEGT. V was clipped by 7 bases and J by 0 bases, with 12 bases between them. The CDR3 loop spans 14 amino acids. Regarding the study as a whole: Sensitizing to DPC left TCRs with a frequency above 1 in 1000 unaltered.

Comment on this clonotype: The antigen remains unidentified.

Unfractionated whole blood served as the source for total RNA extraction. In TCRdb, the 5' RACE reads were re-called with MiXCR into one record per CDR3 protein. The sample carries about 81,000 distinct CDR3 sequences, less than 9.5% recorded once. The sequence derives from a male donor in good health. This chain joins TRBV6-1 and TRBJ1-1; tentative D call: TRBD1 (5 bases). The CDR3 reads CASMVDTLNTEAFF. The CDR3 DNA sequence: TGTGCCAGCATGGTGGACACGCTGAACACTGAAGCTTTCTTT.